Below are 28 T cell receptor beta chains sequenced from a single sample in a study of blood T cell repertoires in COVID-19. TCRdb keeps only in-frame clones here, not all; method: immunoSEQ multiplex PCR. The data contain about 400,000 clones, 70% to 90% of them seen just once; the ten biggest clones take up over 1%. Sequencing was performed on peripheral blood. The receptors here all came from a man in his forties with acute or convalescent COVID-19.

This rearrangement joins TRBV30 to TRBJ1-6; D uncertain. The germline V and J ends were trimmed by 4 bases and 8 bases, with 12 bases remaining between them. CDR1 and CDR2 from the germline V gene are GTSNPN and SVGIG (reference sequence). The CDR3 is 13 residues long. The CDR3 here is CAWTIEGYSPLHF. The CDR3 region has the DNA TGTGCCTGGACGATTGAGGGATATTCACCCCTCCACTTT.

This chain uses TRBV3-1 (or the pseudogene TRBV3-2) with TRBJ1-6, with D perhaps TRBD1 (5 bases). The CDR3 contains 15 residues. Germline V lookup: CDR1 LGHDT, CDR2 YNNKEL (reference sequence). V was clipped by 4 bases and J by 7 bases, with 14 bases between them. This CDR3 is CASSPRAGNNSPLHF. The CDR3 coding sequence is TGTGCCAGCAGCCCCAGGGCGGGGAACAATTCACCCCTCCACTTT.

The rearrangement joins TRBV9 to TRBJ2-1; TRBD2 is a possible D gene (5 bases). The CDR3 is made up of 13 amino acids. Germline CDR1 reads SGDLS; CDR2 reads YYNGEE. V dropped 0 bases and J dropped 8 bases, with 9 bases sitting between them. DNA of the CDR3: TGTGCCAGCAGCGTAGGGGTTAGCGATGAGCAGTTCTTC. Residues: CASSVGVSDEQFF.

V and J are TRBV10-3 and TRBJ2-3; 7 bases are a match to TRBD1. The V segment lost 7 bases and the J segment 2 bases; nucleotides outside the gene matches: 6. CDR3 length: 14 residues. CDR1 is ENHRY and CDR2 is SYGVKD in the germline V gene. CDR3 in amino acids: CAINGQVNTDTQYF. The CDR3, as DNA: TGTGCCATCAATGGACAGGTCAACACAGATACGCAGTATTTT.

This clone was observed a handful of times. This chain connects TRBV7-3 to TRBJ2-7; D is perhaps TRBD2 (5 bases). This CDR3 has 13 residues. V was trimmed by 5 bases and J by 6 bases, leaving 14 bases between them. CDR1 and CDR2 (germline): SGHTA, FQGTGA. CDR3 sequence: CASSLMGDSEQYF. For the CDR3, the DNA is TGTGCCAGCAGCCTTATGGGAGATAGCGAGCAGTACTTC. The full variable domain, completed using reference TRBV7-3 and TRBJ2-7, is GAGVSQTPSNKVTEKGKYVELRCDPISGHTALYWYRQSLGQGPEFLIYFQGTGAADDSGLPNDRFFAVRPEGSVSTLKIQRTERGDSAVYLCASSLMGDSEQYFGPGTRLTVT.

The chain recombines TRBV6-1 with TRBJ2-3, with TRBD2 matching over 10 bases. This CDR3 spans 16 amino acids. Germline lookup yields CDR1 MNHNS and CDR2 SASEGT. V shed 2 bases, J shed 3 bases, and the junction held 5 bases outside the gene matches. This CDR3 reads CASSEPSGSGTDTQYF. The CDR3 DNA follows: TGTGCCAGCAGTGAACCTAGCGGGAGTGGTACAGATACGCAGTATTTT.

V is TRBV3-1 (or the pseudogene TRBV3-2) and J is TRBJ1-2; perhaps TRBD1 as D (5 bases). Germline-derived CDR1 and CDR2 are LGHDT and YNNKEL (reference sequence). CDR3 size: 15 residues. The V end was cut by 1 base, the J end by 3 bases, with 12 bases between. CDR3 region: CASSQGGGAHYGYTF. For the CDR3, the DNA is TGTGCCAGCAGCCAAGGGGGAGGGGCCCACTATGGCTACACCTTC.

This clone turned up a few times. In DNA, the CDR3 is TGTGCCAGCCAGGTGGGGCACTCACCCCTCCACTTT. Translating it yields CASQVGHSPLHF. The rearrangement uses TRBV12-3 or TRBV12-4 and TRBJ1-6; TRBD1 might be the D (5 bases). V was shortened by 8 bases and J by 10 bases, with 12 bases between the two germline ends. The length of the CDR3 is 12 residues.

This clone was recorded only once. The V gene is TRBV7-2, the J gene TRBJ2-7; 8 bases match TRBD1. Germline trimming cut 3 bases from V and 3 bases from J; bases unmatched to any gene: 4. This CDR3 contains 14 residues. Germline loops: CDR1 SGHTA, CDR2 FQGNSA. The CDR3 loop is CASSLQGQDYEQYF. The DNA for the CDR3 is TGTGCCAGCAGCTTGCAGGGACAGGACTACGAGCAGTACTTC.

The V and J genes are TRBV5-1 and TRBJ2-7; D may be TRBD1 (5 bases). This CDR3 contains 14 residues. Germline V lookup: CDR1 SGHRS, CDR2 YFSETQ. Trimming removed 1 base from V and 3 bases from J, with 11 bases in between. The DNA of the CDR3 is TGCGCCAGCAGCTTGAGGGGTCCTATCTACGAGCAGTACTTC. This codes for CASSLRGPIYEQYF.

The chain is built from TRBV4-1 and TRBJ1-4; D remains ambiguous. The V gene's germline CDR1 is MGHRA and CDR2 YSYEKL. Trimming took off 2 bases at V and 8 bases at J, with 6 bases between the two ends. CDR3 length: 12 amino acids. As DNA, the CDR3 is TGCGCCAGCAGCCAACCCATGGAAAAACTGTTTTTT. It codes for CASSQPMEKLFF.

In DNA form, the CDR3 reads TGTGCCTGGGCGACAGGGGATGTGGCTTACAATGAGCAGTTCTTC. Amino acids: CAWATGDVAYNEQFF. This chain links TRBV30 with TRBJ2-1; 8 bases match TRBD1. Trimming cost V 5 bases and J 4 bases; bases outside gene matches: 10. This CDR3 region has 15 residues. In germline, CDR1 is GTSNPN, CDR2 SVGIG (reference sequence).

V usage is TRBV6-5 and J usage is TRBJ1-6, with D maybe TRBD1 (5 bases). CDR3 length: 12 amino acids. Germline-derived CDR1 and CDR2 are MNHEY and SVGAGI. Between the trimmed V and J ends, which lost 10 bases and 8 bases, there was a span of 12 bases. The CDR3 loop reads CATLGGDSPLHF. CDR3 DNA: TGTGCCACCCTGGGGGGAGATTCACCCCTCCACTTT.

This chain connects TRBV7-9 to TRBJ1-1; possibly TRBD1 for D (6 bases). Trimming stripped 5 bases from V and 6 bases from J, with 16 bases between. Germline V gene data show CDR1 as SEHNR and CDR2 as FQNEAQ (reference sequence). The CDR3 extends over 14 amino acids. The CDR3 is CASSKSQGLPEAFF. The CDR3 region has the DNA TGTGCCAGCAGCAAATCGCAGGGGTTACCTGAAGCTTTCTTT. Looking up the rest from reference TRBV7-9 and TRBJ1-1 gives the full variable domain: DTGVSQNPRHKITKRGQNVTFRCDPISEHNRLYWYRQTLGQGPEFLTYFQNEAQLEKSRLLSDRFSAERPKGSFSTLEIQRTEQGDSAMYLCASSKSQGLPEAFFGQGTRLTVV.

The CDR3 sequence: CASSRGPMSRGVGNTIYF. The CDR3 coding sequence is TGTGCCAGCAGCAGGGGACCGATGAGTCGGGGGGTGGGAAACACCATATATTTT. The chain carries TRBV4-2 and TRBJ1-3; D is perhaps TRBD1 (5 bases). The length of the CDR3 is 18 residues. The germline gives CDR1 LGHNA, CDR2 YNFKEQ. With 5 bases removed from V and 4 bases from J, the gap between germline ends came to 24 bases.

The chain employs TRBV9 and TRBJ2-1; 8 bases are a match to TRBD2. The CDR3 covers 18 residues. Looked up from germline, CDR1 is SGDLS and CDR2 is YYNGEE. With 0 bases clipped from V and 1 base from J, the junction kept 9 bases outside the gene matches. CDR3 nucleotide sequence: TGTGCCAGCAGCGTAGGTATAAGGGCTAGCGGGTCCTACAATGAGCAGTTCTTC. Protein sequence: CASSVGIRASGSYNEQFF. The full variable domain, its missing parts supplied by reference TRBV9 and TRBJ2-1, is DSGVTQTPKHLITATGQRVTLRCSPRSGDLSVYWYQQSLDQGLQFLIQYYNGEERAKGNILERFSAQQFPDLHSELNLSSLELGDSALYFCASSVGIRASGSYNEQFFGPGTRLTVL.

This chain uses TRBV5-1 with TRBJ1-1; 8 bases map to TRBD1. The CDR3 covers 16 residues. Germline CDR1 and CDR2: SGHRS and YFSETQ. V shed 0 bases and J 0 bases; nucleotides not matched to a gene: 4. CDR3 coding DNA: TGCGCCAGCAGCTTGGCCGACAGGGGAATGAACACTGAAGCTTTCTTT. Translated: CASSLADRGMNTEAFF.

The V gene is TRBV6-5, the J gene TRBJ2-7; 7 bases are a match to TRBD1. Looked up from germline, CDR1 is MNHEY and CDR2 is SVGAGI. CDR3 length: 15 amino acids. The V segment lost 2 bases and the J segment 4 bases; nucleotides outside the gene matches: 8. The DNA of the CDR3 is TGTGCCAGCAGTTACGGGGCAGGGGGTAGGTACGAGCAGTACTTC. This encodes CASSYGAGGRYEQYF.

The chain carries TRBV3-1 (or the pseudogene TRBV3-2) and TRBJ2-3; 10 bases are a match to TRBD2. The trim removed 4 bases at V and 1 base at J, leaving 5 bases unmatched. Germline values: CDR1 LGHDT, CDR2 YNNKEL (reference sequence). This CDR3 comprises 16 residues. CDR3 region: CASSRPLAGGTDTQYF. As DNA, the CDR3 is TGTGCCAGCAGCCGGCCCCTAGCGGGGGGCACAGATACGCAGTATTTT.

Of note for this clone: This specimen includes other DNA sequences encoding the same CDR3. V usage is TRBV4-1 and J usage is TRBJ2-6; D unresolved. Between the trimmed V and J ends, which lost 0 bases and 1 base, there was a span of 4 bases. This CDR3 is 15 amino acids long. CDR1 is MGHRA and CDR2 is YSYEKL in the germline V gene. The CDR3 protein is CASSQDSSGANVLTF. CDR3 nucleotide sequence: TGCGCCAGCAGCCAAGATTCATCTGGGGCCAACGTCCTGACTTTC.

This sequence joins TRBV28 and TRBJ2-7; D remains unclear. CDR1 and CDR2 (germline): MDHEN, SYDVKM. The CDR3 spans 13 residues. V was cut by 5 bases and J by 6 bases, with 14 bases left in between. CDR3 in amino acids: CASSPSAPGEQYF. As DNA, the CDR3 is TGTGCCAGCAGTCCAAGTGCCCCAGGCGAGCAGTACTTC.

The chain joins TRBV7-9 to TRBJ2-5; D perhaps matches TRBD2 (6 bases). CDR3 length: 14 residues. Trimming took off 5 bases at V and 2 bases at J, with 12 bases between the two ends. CDR1 and CDR2 from the germline V gene are SEHNR and FQNEAQ (reference sequence). The CDR3 loop is CASSPNGGQETQYF. CDR3 nucleotide sequence: TGTGCCAGCAGCCCCAACGGGGGACAAGAGACCCAGTACTTC.

This chain links TRBV11-2 with TRBJ2-7; 8 nucleotides align to TRBD2. CDR1 SGHAT and CDR2 FQNNGV come from the germline V gene. The trim removed 0 bases at V and 2 bases at J, leaving 6 bases unmatched. The length of the CDR3 is 16 residues. CDR3 region: CASSLDLGAGAYEQYF. The CDR3 region has the DNA TGTGCCAGCAGCTTAGATTTAGGAGCGGGGGCCTACGAGCAGTACTTC. Full variable domain (missing parts from reference TRBV11-2 and TRBJ2-7): EAGVAQSPRYKIIEKRQSVAFWCNPISGHATLYWYQQILGQGPKLLIQFQNNGVVDDSQLPKDRFSAERLKGVDSTLKIQPAKLEDSAVYLCASSLDLGAGAYEQYFGPGTRLTVT.

The J gene is TRBJ2-7, the V gene TRBV27, with TRBD2 matching 10 bases. The CDR3 has 17 residues. CDR1 and CDR2 (germline): MNHEY, SMNVEV (reference sequence). Trimming removed 8 bases from V and 5 bases from J; junction bases left unmatched: 18. The CDR3 nucleotides read TGTGCCAGCCATCCCTTATCGACTAGCGGGCTCCCCCACGAGCAGTACTTC. It yields the protein CASHPLSTSGLPHEQYF.

This clone was detected once. The chain carries TRBV9 and TRBJ1-6; TRBD1 is a possible D gene (6 bases). The germline V and J ends were trimmed by 0 bases and 11 bases, with 12 bases remaining between them. This CDR3 spans 14 amino acids. Per the germline V gene, CDR1 is SGDLS and CDR2 is YYNGEE. The CDR3 loop is CASSVGQGFAPLHF. In DNA, the CDR3 is TGTGCCAGCAGCGTAGGGCAGGGGTTCGCACCCCTCCACTTT.

This clone was recorded only once. The CDR3 nucleotides are TGTGCCAGCAGTAGGACTAGCGTGAACACCGGGGAGCTGTTTTTT. It encodes CASSRTSVNTGELFF. The genes are TRBV2 and TRBJ2-2; 9 bases are shared with TRBD2. With V trimmed by 5 bases and J by 1 base, 2 bases remained unmatched. This CDR3 has 15 amino acids. CDR1 is SNHLY and CDR2 is FYNNEI in the germline V gene.

V gene TRBV19 combines with J gene TRBJ1-2; 11 positions agree with TRBD1. The CDR3 has 14 amino acids. V was pared by 5 bases and J by 5 bases, with 4 bases of the junction left unmatched. Germline CDR1 is LNHDA and CDR2 is SQIVND (reference sequence). CDR3 DNA: TGTGCCAGTAGTCCCGGGACAGGGGGGTATGGCTACACCTTC. This translates into CASSPGTGGYGYTF.

This chain links TRBV6-5 with TRBJ1-1, with a weak D call TRBD1 (5 bases). The CDR3 covers 15 residues. The ends were cut back, 5 bases at V and 1 base at J, with 14 bases in the middle. Germline lookup yields CDR1 MNHEY and CDR2 SVGAGI. CDR3 DNA sequence: TGTGCCAGCAGTAGAACCGGGACTGGGAACACTGAAGCTTTCTTT. This codes for CASSRTGTGNTEAFF.